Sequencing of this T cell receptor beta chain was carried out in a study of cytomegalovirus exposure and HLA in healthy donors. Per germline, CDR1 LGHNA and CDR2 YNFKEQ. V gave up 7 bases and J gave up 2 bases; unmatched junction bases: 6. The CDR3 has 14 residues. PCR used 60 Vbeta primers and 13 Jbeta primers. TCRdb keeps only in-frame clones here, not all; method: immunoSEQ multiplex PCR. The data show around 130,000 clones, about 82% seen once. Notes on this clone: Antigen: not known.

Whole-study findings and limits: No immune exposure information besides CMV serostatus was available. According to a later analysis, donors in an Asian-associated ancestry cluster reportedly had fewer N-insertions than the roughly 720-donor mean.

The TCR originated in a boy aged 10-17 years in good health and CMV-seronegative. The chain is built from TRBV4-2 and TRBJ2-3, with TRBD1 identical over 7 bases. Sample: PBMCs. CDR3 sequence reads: CASTPGQNTDTQYF. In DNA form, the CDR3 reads TGTGCCAGCACCCCGGGACAGAACACAGATACGCAGTATTTT.